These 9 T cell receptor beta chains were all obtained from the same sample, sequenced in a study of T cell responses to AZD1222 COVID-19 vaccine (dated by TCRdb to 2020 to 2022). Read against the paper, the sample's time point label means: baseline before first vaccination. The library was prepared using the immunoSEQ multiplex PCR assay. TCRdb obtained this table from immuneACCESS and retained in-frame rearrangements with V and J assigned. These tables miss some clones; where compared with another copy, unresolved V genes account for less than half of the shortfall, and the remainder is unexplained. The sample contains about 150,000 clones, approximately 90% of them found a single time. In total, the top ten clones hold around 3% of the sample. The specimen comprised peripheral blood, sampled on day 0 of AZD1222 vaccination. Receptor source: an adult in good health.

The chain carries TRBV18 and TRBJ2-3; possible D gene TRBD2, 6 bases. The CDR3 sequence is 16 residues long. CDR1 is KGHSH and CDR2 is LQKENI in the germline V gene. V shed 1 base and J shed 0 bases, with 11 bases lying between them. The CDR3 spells CASSPQGLPSTDTQYF. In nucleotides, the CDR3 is TGTGCCAGCTCACCACAGGGACTCCCTAGCACAGATACGCAGTATTTT.

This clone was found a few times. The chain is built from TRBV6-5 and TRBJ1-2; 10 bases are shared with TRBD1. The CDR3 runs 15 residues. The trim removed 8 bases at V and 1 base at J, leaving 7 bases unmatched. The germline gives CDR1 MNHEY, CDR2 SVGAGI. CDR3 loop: CASADRDRGNYGYTF. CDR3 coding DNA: TGTGCCAGCGCTGACCGGGACAGGGGTAACTATGGCTACACCTTC.

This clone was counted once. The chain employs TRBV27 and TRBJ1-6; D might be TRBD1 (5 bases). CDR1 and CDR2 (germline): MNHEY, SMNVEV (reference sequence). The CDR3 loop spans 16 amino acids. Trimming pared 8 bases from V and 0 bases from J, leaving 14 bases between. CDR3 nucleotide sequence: TGTGCCAGCCGGGGGGGAACCTACTCCTATAATTCACCCCTCCACTTT. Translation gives CASRGGTYSYNSPLHF.

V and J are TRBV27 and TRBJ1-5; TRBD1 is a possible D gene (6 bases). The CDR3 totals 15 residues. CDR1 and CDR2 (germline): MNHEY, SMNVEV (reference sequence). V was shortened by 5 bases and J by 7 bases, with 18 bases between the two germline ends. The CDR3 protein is CASSHGQMGGQPQHF. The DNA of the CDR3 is TGTGCCAGCAGTCACGGACAGATGGGAGGACAGCCCCAGCATTTT.

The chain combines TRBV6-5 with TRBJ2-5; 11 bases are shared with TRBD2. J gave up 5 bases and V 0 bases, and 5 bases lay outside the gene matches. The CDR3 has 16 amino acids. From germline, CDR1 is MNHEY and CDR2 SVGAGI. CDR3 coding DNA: TGTGCCAGCAGTTACTCTAGCGGGAGGGCGGCGGAGACCCAGTACTTC. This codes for CASSYSSGRAAETQYF.

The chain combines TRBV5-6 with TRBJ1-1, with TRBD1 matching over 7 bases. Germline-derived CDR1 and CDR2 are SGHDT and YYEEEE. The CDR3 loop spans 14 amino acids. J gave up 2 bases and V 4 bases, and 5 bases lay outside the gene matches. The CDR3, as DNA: TGTGCCAGCAGCCCCGGGACAGCAAACACTGAAGCTTTCTTT. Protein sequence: CASSPGTANTEAFF.

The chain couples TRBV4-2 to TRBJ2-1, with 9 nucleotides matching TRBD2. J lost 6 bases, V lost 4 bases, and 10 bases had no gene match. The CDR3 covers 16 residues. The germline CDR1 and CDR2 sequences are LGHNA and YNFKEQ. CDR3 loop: CASSRVAGGPVNEQFF. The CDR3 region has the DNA TGTGCCAGCAGCCGGGTTGCGGGAGGGCCGGTCAATGAGCAGTTCTTC.

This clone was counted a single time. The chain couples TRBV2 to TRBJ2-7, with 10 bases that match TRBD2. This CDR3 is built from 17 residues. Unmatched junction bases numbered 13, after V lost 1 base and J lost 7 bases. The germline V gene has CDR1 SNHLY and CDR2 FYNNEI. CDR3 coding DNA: TGTGCCAGCAGTGAAGGTTGGCTAGCGGGAGAATCGGGTGAGCAGTACTTC. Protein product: CASSEGWLAGESGEQYF.

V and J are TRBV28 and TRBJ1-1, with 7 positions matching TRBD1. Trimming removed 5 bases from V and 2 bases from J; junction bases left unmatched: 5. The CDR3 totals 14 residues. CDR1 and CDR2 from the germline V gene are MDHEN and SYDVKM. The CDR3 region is CASSPDRKNTEAFF. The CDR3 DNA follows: TGTGCCAGCAGTCCGGACAGGAAAAACACTGAAGCTTTCTTT.